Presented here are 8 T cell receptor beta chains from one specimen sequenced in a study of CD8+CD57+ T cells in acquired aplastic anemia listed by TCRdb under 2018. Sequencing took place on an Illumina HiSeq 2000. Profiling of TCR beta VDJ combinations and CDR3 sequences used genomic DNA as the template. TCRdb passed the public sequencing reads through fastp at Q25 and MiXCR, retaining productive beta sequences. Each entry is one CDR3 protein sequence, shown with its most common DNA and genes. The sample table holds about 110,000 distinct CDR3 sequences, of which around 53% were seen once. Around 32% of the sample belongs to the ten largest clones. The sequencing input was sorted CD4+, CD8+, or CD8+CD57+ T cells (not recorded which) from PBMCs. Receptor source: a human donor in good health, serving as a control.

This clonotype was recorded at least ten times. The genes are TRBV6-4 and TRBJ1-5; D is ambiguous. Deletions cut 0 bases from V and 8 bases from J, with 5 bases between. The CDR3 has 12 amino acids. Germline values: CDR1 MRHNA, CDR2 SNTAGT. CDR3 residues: CASSDSWEPQHF. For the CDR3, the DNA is TGTGCCAGCAGTGACTCGTGGGAGCCCCAGCATTTT.

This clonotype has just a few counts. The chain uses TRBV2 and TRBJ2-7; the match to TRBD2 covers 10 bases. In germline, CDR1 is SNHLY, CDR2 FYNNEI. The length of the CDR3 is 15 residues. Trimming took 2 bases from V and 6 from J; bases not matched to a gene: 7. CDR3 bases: TGTGCCAGCAGTGAATTGGCTAGCGGGAGTGCCGAGCAGTACTTC. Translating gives CASSELASGSAEQYF.

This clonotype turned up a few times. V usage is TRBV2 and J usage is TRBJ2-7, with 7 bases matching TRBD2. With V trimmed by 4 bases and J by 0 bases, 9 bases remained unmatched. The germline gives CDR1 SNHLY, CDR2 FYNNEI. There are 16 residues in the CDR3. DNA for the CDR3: TGTGCCAGCAGTGGGGAGCTAGCGGAAAGCTCCTACGAGCAGTACTTC. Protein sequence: CASSGELAESSYEQYF.

The CDR3 loop reads CSARTERSYEQYF. The CDR3 nucleotides read TGCAGTGCTCGGACAGAGCGATCCTACGAGCAGTACTTC. The chain combines TRBV20-1 with TRBJ2-7; TRBD1 might be the D (6 bases). Germline V CDR1 and CDR2: DFQATT, SNEGSKA (reference sequence). Deletions cut 5 bases from V and 1 base from J, with 12 bases between. There are 13 residues in the CDR3.

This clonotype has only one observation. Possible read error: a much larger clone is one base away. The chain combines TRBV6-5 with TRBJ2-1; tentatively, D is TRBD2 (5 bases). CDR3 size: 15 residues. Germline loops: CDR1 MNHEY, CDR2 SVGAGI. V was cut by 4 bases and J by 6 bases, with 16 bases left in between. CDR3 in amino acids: CASSSRRSGVNEQFF. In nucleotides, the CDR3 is TGTGCCAGCAGTTCCAGGAGGTCTGGTGTCAATGAGCAGTTCTTC.

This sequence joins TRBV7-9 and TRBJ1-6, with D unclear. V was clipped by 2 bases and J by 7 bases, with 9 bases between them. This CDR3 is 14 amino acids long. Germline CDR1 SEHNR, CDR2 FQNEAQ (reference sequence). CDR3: CASSLSGRNSPLHF. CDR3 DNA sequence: TGTGCCAGCAGCTTATCAGGCAGAAATTCACCCCTCCACTTT.

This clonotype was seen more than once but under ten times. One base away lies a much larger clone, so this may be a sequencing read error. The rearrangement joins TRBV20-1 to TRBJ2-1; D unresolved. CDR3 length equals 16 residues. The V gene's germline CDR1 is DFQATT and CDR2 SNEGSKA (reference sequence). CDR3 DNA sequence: TGCAGTGCTAGTCTGGGAAGTGAGTGGGTCTACATTGAGCAGTTCTTC. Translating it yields CSASLGSEWVYIEQFF.

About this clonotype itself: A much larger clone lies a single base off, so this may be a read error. The CDR3 nucleotides read TGCGCCAGCAGCCGAGGCCCCAATGAGCAGTTCTTC. It translates to CASSRGPNEQFF. The chain recombines TRBV4-1 with TRBJ2-1, with D unclear. The ends were cut back, 4 bases at V and 6 bases at J, with 7 bases in the middle. The CDR3 length is 12 residues. The germline gives CDR1 MGHRA, CDR2 YSYEKL.